One and the same sample provided the 9 T cell receptor beta chains below, sequenced in a study of T cells in Graves' hyperthyroidism and ophthalmopathy. From RNA transcripts, TCR beta CDR3 regions were amplified. When the TCR CDR3 underwent first-round RT-PCR, the HTBI primer set was used. Using its own MiXCR run on the multiplex PCR reads, TCRdb lists one record per CDR3 protein. Of 690,000 or so distinct CDR3 sequences in the sample, over 15% were seen once. What was sequenced was blood. Every receptor here comes from a woman aged 50 to 60 with Graves' hyperthyroidism that later progressed to Graves' ophthalmopathy.

The V call is TRBV11-2, the J call TRBJ2-5, with D perhaps being TRBD1 or TRBD2 (5 bases each). The V end was cut by 1 base, the J end by 5 bases, with 14 bases between. Looked up from germline, CDR1 is SGHAT and CDR2 is FQNNGV. CDR3 length: 15 amino acids. The CDR3 nucleotides are TGTGCCAGCAGCTTAGGGGACGGTCCTTGGGAGACCCAGTACTTC. It is translated as CASSLGDGPWETQYF.

This sequence joins TRBV7-9 and TRBJ2-1; D might be TRBD2 (6 bases). This CDR3 is built from 14 residues. Trimming left V 5 bases short and J 7 bases short, with 15 bases between. Per the germline V gene, CDR1 is SEHNR and CDR2 is FQNEAQ (reference sequence). In nucleotides, the CDR3 is TGTGCCAGCAGCGGGGGGACGCGGACGAATGAGCAGTTCTTC. Protein sequence: CASSGGTRTNEQFF.

This clonotype has more than one count but fewer than ten. The chain combines TRBV5-1 with TRBJ2-5; perhaps D is TRBD1 or TRBD2 (5 bases each). Germline CDR1 is SGHRS and CDR2 is YFSETQ. This CDR3 is built from 13 residues. The V end was cut by 4 bases, the J end by 7 bases, with 14 bases between. DNA for the CDR3: TGCGCCAGCAGCACGGACGGGGCCAGGACCCAGTACTTC. This gives the protein CASSTDGARTQYF. Supplemented by reference TRBV5-1 and TRBJ2-5, the full variable domain reads KAGVTQTPRYLIKTRGQQVTLSCSPISGHRSVSWYQQTPGQGLQFLFEYFSETQRNKGNFPGRFSGRQFSNSRSEMNVSTLELGDSALYLCASSTDGARTQYFGPGTRLLVL.

The sample holds many counts of this clonotype. The chain uses TRBV2 and TRBJ2-1, with D maybe TRBD2 (5 bases). Germline V gene data show CDR1 as SNHLY and CDR2 as FYNNEI. V shed 4 bases and J shed 2 bases, with 12 bases lying between them. The CDR3 has 15 amino acids. CDR3 loop: CASSGARAPYNEQFF. The CDR3 coding sequence is TGTGCCAGCAGTGGCGCGAGGGCTCCCTACAATGAGCAGTTCTTC.

The rearrangement links TRBV27 to TRBJ1-3; D gene ambiguous. The germline V gene has CDR1 MNHEY and CDR2 SMNVEV (reference sequence). The CDR3 totals 11 residues. Trimming stripped 3 bases from V and 4 bases from J, with 1 base between. This CDR3 reads CASSFGNTIYF. In nucleotides, the CDR3 is TGTGCCAGCAGTTTCGGAAACACCATATATTTT.

The V and J genes are TRBV19 and TRBJ2-5, with D tentatively TRBD1 or TRBD2 (5 bases each). This CDR3 is built from 13 residues. Per germline, CDR1 LNHDA and CDR2 SQIVND (reference sequence). Trimming removed 6 bases at V and 7 bases at J, with 15 bases between. The CDR3 region is CASRAGTAGTQYF. The CDR3 DNA follows: TGTGCCAGTAGGGCAGGGACGGCGGGGACCCAGTACTTC.

This clonotype was seen repeatedly, ten times or more. This chain links TRBV6-1 with TRBJ1-4, with unresolved D. The CDR3 runs 15 residues. The V gene's germline CDR1 is MNHNS and CDR2 SASEGT. V was trimmed by 5 bases and J by 7 bases, leaving 17 bases between them. CDR3 DNA: TGTGCCAGCAGTACACGCACCCTCTCGGGTGAAAAACTGTTTTTT. It encodes CASSTRTLSGEKLFF.

The sample holds many counts of this clonotype. The chain couples TRBV5-1 to TRBJ2-1, with 9 bases fitting TRBD1. This CDR3 region has 15 residues. J was trimmed by 4 bases and V by 1 base; bases with no gene match: 3. The germline V gene encodes CDR1 SGHRS and CDR2 YFSETQ. CDR3 sequence: CASSLTGGRYNEQFF. CDR3 coding DNA: TGCGCCAGCAGCTTGACAGGGGGCAGATACAATGAGCAGTTCTTC. The entire variable domain, with the rest obtained from reference TRBV5-1 and TRBJ2-1, is as follows: KAGVTQTPRYLIKTRGQQVTLSCSPISGHRSVSWYQQTPGQGLQFLFEYFSETQRNKGNFPGRFSGRQFSNSRSEMNVSTLELGDSALYLCASSLTGGRYNEQFFGPGTRLTVL.

The table lists this clonotype with many counts. The rearrangement joins TRBV6-1 to TRBJ2-1, with a weak D call TRBD2 (6 bases). The CDR3 totals 13 residues. V dropped 3 bases and J dropped 3 bases, with 6 bases sitting between them. Germline CDR1 reads MNHNS; CDR2 reads SASEGT. The CDR3 protein is CASSETSYNEQFF. CDR3 DNA: TGTGCCAGCAGTGAGACTAGCTACAATGAGCAGTTCTTC.